Following are 27 T cell receptor beta chains from one sample sequenced in a study of identifying expanded T cells in peripheral blood. Generated by immunoSEQ multiplex PCR, the TCRdb table keeps only in-frame clones and is missing some. Of under 70,000 clones listed, more than 70% are singletons. Sequencing was performed on blood. All receptors derive from a person between 18 and 69 years old in good health.

The chain is built from TRBV9 and TRBJ2-1; 15 bases align to TRBD2. The CDR3 covers 20 residues. V was pared by 4 bases and J by 0 bases, with 11 bases of the junction left unmatched. The germline CDR1 and CDR2 sequences are SGDLS and YYNGEE. The CDR3 loop reads CASSPGGGLAGGYSYNEQFF. In DNA, the CDR3 is TGTGCCAGCAGCCCTGGGGGGGGACTAGCGGGAGGCTACTCCTACAATGAGCAGTTCTTC.

This chain uses TRBV28 with TRBJ2-7; D perhaps matches TRBD1 (6 bases). The CDR3 sequence is 15 residues long. The germline V and J ends were trimmed by 5 bases and 4 bases, with 18 bases remaining between them. CDR1 is MDHEN, CDR2 SYDVKM, per germline. Here the CDR3 reads CASSLPFQGLYEQYF. The CDR3, as DNA: TGTGCCAGCAGTCTCCCTTTTCAGGGGCTTTACGAGCAGTACTTC.

The genes are TRBV5-1 and TRBJ2-3; D perhaps matches TRBD1 (6 bases). V shed 5 bases and J shed 6 bases, with 13 bases lying between them. CDR1 is SGHRS, CDR2 YFSETQ, per germline. The CDR3 covers 13 residues. The CDR3 loop is CASRAQGTDTQYF. The CDR3 DNA is TGCGCCAGCAGAGCACAGGGAACCGATACGCAGTATTTT.

The V and J genes are TRBV6-5 and TRBJ2-5, with 10 bases that match TRBD1. Trimming took 2 bases from V and 4 from J; bases not matched to a gene: 4. This CDR3 has 15 amino acids. Germline V gives CDR1 MNHEY, CDR2 SVGAGI. CDR3 in amino acids: CASSYVGQGGETQYF. DNA of the CDR3: TGTGCCAGCAGTTACGTCGGACAGGGGGGAGAGACCCAGTACTTC.

The chain is built from TRBV19 and TRBJ2-7; 10 bases line up with TRBD2. V lost 6 bases to trimming and J lost 0 bases; unmatched junction nucleotides: 5. Germline V gives CDR1 LNHDA, CDR2 SQIVND (reference sequence). The CDR3 loop spans 15 amino acids. CDR3 nucleotide sequence: TGTGCCAGTAGCCGGCTAGCGGGGGACTCCTACGAGCAGTACTTC. Translated: CASSRLAGDSYEQYF.

The V and J genes are TRBV4-3 and TRBJ2-2, with D unresolved. V was cut by 1 base and J by 1 base, with 13 bases left in between. Germline assignment: CDR1 LGHNA and CDR2 YSLEER. This CDR3 contains 17 residues. The CDR3 protein is CASSQVAYSLNTGELFF. The CDR3 DNA is TGCGCCAGCAGCCAAGTCGCTTACTCCCTGAACACCGGGGAGCTGTTTTTT.

V gene TRBV6-6 combines with J gene TRBJ1-5; D ambiguous. CDR1 is MNHNY, CDR2 SVGAGI, per germline (reference sequence). There are 14 residues in the CDR3. Trimming removed 7 bases from V and 0 bases from J, with 10 bases in between. Here the CDR3 reads CASKVSDSNQPQHF. The CDR3 DNA is TGTGCCAGCAAAGTCTCAGATAGCAATCAGCCCCAGCATTTT.

This clone has more than one count but fewer than ten. This CDR3 is also generated by other DNA sequences in the sample. The gene calls are TRBV30 and TRBJ1-6, with D possibly being TRBD1 (5 bases). CDR3 length equals 15 residues. Trimming shortened V by 0 bases and J by 0 bases, and 6 bases separated the two germline ends. The germline V gene encodes CDR1 GTSNPN and CDR2 SVGIG (reference sequence). CDR3 residues: CAWSVGGSYNSPLHF. CDR3 DNA sequence: TGTGCCTGGAGTGTGGGGGGCTCCTATAATTCACCCCTCCACTTT.

V is TRBV4-2 and J is TRBJ2-3; no clear D gene. The germline V and J ends were trimmed by 4 bases and 4 bases, with 24 bases remaining between them. Germline-derived CDR1 and CDR2 are LGHNA and YNFKEQ. The CDR3 totals 18 residues. The DNA for the CDR3 is TGTGCCAGCAGCCCCTCGCTAGGAATTAGAATGGGTTCAGATACGCAGTATTTT. This translates into CASSPSLGIRMGSDTQYF.

The CDR3 spells CASSQDRARVNEKLFF. The CDR3 DNA reads as TGCGCCAGCAGCCAAGATAGGGCCAGGGTAAACGAAAAACTGTTTTTT. This chain joins TRBV4-3 and TRBJ1-4, with D maybe TRBD1 (5 bases). There are 16 residues in the CDR3. Germline CDR1 and CDR2: LGHNA and YSLEER. V shed 0 bases and J shed 8 bases, with 16 bases lying between them.

V usage is TRBV30 and J usage is TRBJ1-2; possibly TRBD1 for D (6 bases). The CDR3 sequence is 11 residues long. Germline CDR1 is GTSNPN and CDR2 is SVGIG (reference sequence). V lost 8 bases and J 2 bases, leaving 9 bases between the germline ends. For the CDR3, the DNA is TGTGCCCTTGGACAGAACTATGGCTACACCTTC. As protein: CALGQNYGYTF.

CDR3 nucleotides: TGTGCCACCCGACAGGGGAATTCACCCCTCCACTTT. This gives the protein CATRQGNSPLHF. The rearrangement joins TRBV28 to TRBJ1-6; TRBD1 agrees at 8 bases. The CDR3 runs 12 residues. Germline loops: CDR1 MDHEN, CDR2 SYDVKM. Trimming took 10 bases from V and 7 from J; bases not matched to a gene: 3.

This rearrangement joins TRBV4-3 to TRBJ2-3, with no clear D. Germline CDR1 is LGHNA and CDR2 is YSLEER. The CDR3 is 15 residues long. V dropped 0 bases and J dropped 2 bases, with 9 bases sitting between them. CDR3 protein: CASSQELAITDTQYF. The DNA of the CDR3 is TGCGCCAGCAGCCAAGAGCTGGCTATCACAGATACGCAGTATTTT.

CDR3 residues: CASSLQGTGAYEQYF. The CDR3 DNA follows: TGTGCCAGCAGCTTACAGGGGACAGGGGCCTACGAGCAGTACTTC. The V gene is TRBV11-2, the J gene TRBJ2-7, with TRBD1 matching 10 bases. Germline CDR1 and CDR2: SGHAT and FQNNGV. The CDR3 contains 15 residues. Trimming removed 2 bases from V and 2 bases from J; junction bases left unmatched: 3.

The CDR3 here is CASSDSVAGLNEQFF. The CDR3 coding sequence is TGTGCCAGCAGTGACTCGGTAGCGGGGCTCAATGAGCAGTTCTTC. J is TRBJ2-1 and V is TRBV6-4; 8 bases are shared with TRBD2. CDR1 and CDR2 (germline): MRHNA, SNTAGT. The CDR3 runs to 15 residues. With V trimmed by 0 bases and J by 6 bases, 4 bases remained unmatched.

This chain links TRBV7-2 with TRBJ2-7; 12 nucleotides line up with TRBD1. CDR3 length equals 15 residues. Germline lookup yields CDR1 SGHTA and CDR2 FQGNSA. With 4 bases clipped from V and 5 bases from J, the junction kept 6 bases outside the gene matches. CDR3 protein: CASSSNRDRGHEQYF. CDR3 in DNA: TGTGCCAGCAGCTCCAACCGGGACAGGGGGCACGAGCAGTACTTC.

The chain combines TRBV6-1 with TRBJ2-1; 8 nucleotides agree with TRBD2. CDR1 MNHNS and CDR2 SASEGT come from the germline V gene. J was trimmed by 7 bases and V by 1 base; bases with no gene match: 6. The CDR3 runs 15 residues. DNA of the CDR3: TGTGCCAGCAGTGAAGATTTGGCGGGGGGTAATGAGCAGTTCTTC. Amino acid sequence: CASSEDLAGGNEQFF.

This clone was recorded once. The rearrangement links TRBV21-1 to TRBJ2-7; the table's TRBD2 call for D was not verified on the DNA. TRBV21-1 is recorded as a pseudogene. This CDR3 spans 10 amino acids. The CDR3 here is CASSKCLQYF. The CDR3 DNA sequence: TGTGCCAGCAGCAAATGTCTACAGTACTTC.

The V gene is TRBV28, the J gene TRBJ2-2; D possibly corresponds to TRBD1 (6 bases). V lost 7 bases and J 6 bases, leaving 12 bases between the germline ends. The CDR3 has 13 amino acids. In germline, CDR1 is MDHEN, CDR2 SYDVKM. Written as DNA, the CDR3 is TGTGCCAGCACCACAGGGATACCCGGGGAGCTGTTTTTT. This gives the protein CASTTGIPGELFF.

The rearrangement links TRBV7-9 to TRBJ2-7, with a tentative D call TRBD2 (5 bases). Germline loops: CDR1 SEHNR, CDR2 FQNEAQ (reference sequence). V was cut by 4 bases and J by 4 bases, with 11 bases left in between. CDR3 size: 13 residues. The CDR3 DNA reads as TGTGCCAGCAGCTCCGGCGGGCGTTACGAGCAGTACTTC. Amino acids: CASSSGGRYEQYF.

The chain combines TRBV11-2 with TRBJ2-7; TRBD2 matches at 7 bases. This CDR3 is built from 14 residues. Germline CDR1 is SGHAT and CDR2 is FQNNGV. The ends lost 5 bases at V and 4 bases at J; junction bases unmatched: 8. In DNA, the CDR3 is TGTGCCAGCAGCCCGGGTCTAGCGGCTTACGAGCAGTACTTC. Translating it yields CASSPGLAAYEQYF.

The CDR3, as DNA: TGTGCCAGCAGCAAATTGTTAACAGGGTGCGTCAACGAGCAGTACTTC. It codes for CASSKLLTGCVNEQYF. The chain has TRBV21-1 and TRBJ2-7; TRBD1 is the table's D call, not checked against the DNA. TRBV21-1 is a pseudogene. The CDR3 length is 16 residues.

This chain uses TRBV7-3 with TRBJ2-1, with 10 positions matching TRBD2. Trimming cost V 5 bases and J 4 bases; bases outside gene matches: 5. The CDR3 is 15 amino acids. Looked up from germline, CDR1 is SGHTA and CDR2 is FQGTGA. The CDR3 DNA is TGTGCCAGCAGCCGTAGCGGGGGGTCTTACAATGAGCAGTTCTTC. This codes for CASSRSGGSYNEQFF.

The chain links TRBV14 to TRBJ2-7; D is undetermined. V lost 2 bases to trimming and J lost 0 bases, with 17 bases between them. Looked up from germline, CDR1 is SGHDN and CDR2 is FVKESK. This CDR3 contains 17 residues. CDR3 nucleotide sequence: TGTGCCAGCAGCCAAAACTCCTTCGGTGCCGACTCCTACGAGCAGTACTTC. It translates to CASSQNSFGADSYEQYF. The entire variable domain, with the rest obtained from reference TRBV14 and TRBJ2-7, is as follows: EAGVTQFPSHSVIEKGQTVTLRCDPISGHDNLYWYRRVMGKEIKFLLHFVKESKQDESGMPNNRFLAERTGGTYSTLKVQPAELEDSGVYFCASSQNSFGADSYEQYFGPGTRLTVT.

The V gene is TRBV7-2, the J gene TRBJ1-2; D uncertain. V lost 0 bases and J lost 4, with 9 bases in between. The CDR3 has 14 residues. From germline, CDR1 is SGHTA and CDR2 FQGNSA. Here the CDR3 reads CASSLAGFGYGYTF. The CDR3 DNA sequence: TGTGCCAGCAGCTTAGCAGGCTTTGGCTATGGCTACACCTTC. The variable domain in full, completed from reference TRBV7-2 and TRBJ1-2, reads GAGVSQSPSNKVTEKGKDVELRCDPISGHTALYWYRQSLGQGLEFLIYFQGNSAPDKSGLPSDRFSAERTGGSVSTLTIQRTQQEDSAVYLCASSLAGFGYGYTFGSGTRLTVV.

The J gene is TRBJ2-5, the V gene TRBV4-1; 11 positions agree with TRBD2. Unmatched junction bases numbered 5, after V lost 4 bases and J lost 1 base. CDR3 length equals 16 residues. Germline V lookup: CDR1 MGHRA, CDR2 YSYEKL. The CDR3 nucleotides read TGCGCCAGCAGCCCCGGGACTAGCGGCCCCCAAGAGACCCAGTACTTC. Its translation is CASSPGTSGPQETQYF.

V gene TRBV4-1 combines with J gene TRBJ1-5; D is uncertain. The germline gives CDR1 MGHRA, CDR2 YSYEKL. Trimming left V 1 base short and J 15 bases short, with 19 bases between. This CDR3 comprises 14 residues. CDR3 sequence: CASSQAIGPAERHF. CDR3 bases: TGCGCCAGCAGCCAAGCGATCGGGCCGGCTGAGCGGCATTTT.